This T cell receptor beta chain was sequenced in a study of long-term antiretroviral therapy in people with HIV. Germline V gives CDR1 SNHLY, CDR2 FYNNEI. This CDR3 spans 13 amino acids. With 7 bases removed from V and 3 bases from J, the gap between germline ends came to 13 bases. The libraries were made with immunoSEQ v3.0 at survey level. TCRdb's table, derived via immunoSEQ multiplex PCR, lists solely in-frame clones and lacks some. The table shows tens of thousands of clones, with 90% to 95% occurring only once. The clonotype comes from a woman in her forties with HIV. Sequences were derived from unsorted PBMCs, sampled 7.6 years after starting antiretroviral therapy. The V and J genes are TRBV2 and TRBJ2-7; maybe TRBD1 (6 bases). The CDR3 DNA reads TGTGCCAGCAAAAACAGGGAGTTCTACGAGCAGTACTTC. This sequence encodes CASKNREFYEQYF.